The clone carrying this T cell receptor (beta chain) was observed a single time. The data were obtained in a study of shared clonotypes between healthy human individuals. The assay was immunoSEQ multiplex PCR, and TCRdb's table has in-frame clones only and misses some. The sample has some 2.1 million clones, approximately 95% seen once. Naive CD8 cells lacked CD45RO, underwent positive selection for CCR7 and left out terminally differentiated effector memory CD45RA+ cells. The germline CDR1 and CDR2 sequences are MNHEY and SMNVEV (reference sequence). The length of the CDR3 is 13 residues. Trimming took 2 bases from V and 8 from J, leaving 10 bases between them.

The rearrangement joins TRBV27 to TRBJ2-1; possible D gene TRBD1, 6 bases. The receptor's source is a man in his late teens or twenties in good health. Sequenced sample: naive CD8+ T cells sorted from blood. The CDR3 protein is CASSLLGAHEQFF. CDR3 bases: TGTGCCAGCAGTTTACTGGGGGCCCATGAGCAGTTCTTC.